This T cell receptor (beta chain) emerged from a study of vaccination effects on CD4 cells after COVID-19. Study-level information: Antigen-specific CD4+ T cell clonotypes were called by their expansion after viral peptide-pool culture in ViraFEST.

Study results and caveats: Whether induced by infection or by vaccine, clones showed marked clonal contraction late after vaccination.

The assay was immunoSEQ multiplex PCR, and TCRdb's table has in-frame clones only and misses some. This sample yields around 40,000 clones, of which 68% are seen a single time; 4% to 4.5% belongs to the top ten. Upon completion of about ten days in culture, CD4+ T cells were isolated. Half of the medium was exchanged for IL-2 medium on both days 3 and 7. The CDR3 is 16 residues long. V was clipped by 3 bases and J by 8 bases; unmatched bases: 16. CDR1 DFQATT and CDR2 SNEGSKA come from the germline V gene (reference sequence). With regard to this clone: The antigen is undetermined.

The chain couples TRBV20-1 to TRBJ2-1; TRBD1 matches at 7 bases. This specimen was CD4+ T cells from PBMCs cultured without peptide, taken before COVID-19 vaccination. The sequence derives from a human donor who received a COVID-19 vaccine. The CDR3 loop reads CSASRVRTGGNYEQFF. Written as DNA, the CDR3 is TGCAGTGCTAGTCGGGTCAGGACAGGTGGCAATTATGAGCAGTTCTTC.